Shown below are 2 T cell receptor beta chains from a single sample sequenced in a study of cytomegalovirus exposure and HLA in healthy donors listed by TCRdb under 2017. The library was prepared using the immunoSEQ multiplex PCR assay. The multiplex PCR relied on a mix of 60 forward primers for TCR Vbeta segments and 13 reverse primers for TCR Jbeta segments. TCRdb took over this immuneACCESS table, retaining in-frame rearrangements with V and J assigned. Such tables are incomplete; in checked studies, under half of the missing clones stem from an unresolved V gene, and the remainder is unexplained. Recorded for this sample are 150,000 to 160,000 clones; 80% to 90% of them occurred a single time. The ten largest clones represent 2.3% of the sample. The material sequenced was PBMCs. These receptors all stem from a young woman in good health and CMV-seronegative.

This clone was counted a few times. The rearrangement links TRBV28 to TRBJ1-2, with TRBD1 matching over 8 bases. Per germline, CDR1 MDHEN and CDR2 SYDVKM. V gave up 6 bases and J gave up 5 bases; unmatched junction bases: 5. This CDR3 spans 13 amino acids. CDR3 in amino acids: CASRTGVGYGYTF. CDR3 nucleotide sequence: TGTGCCAGCAGGACAGGGGTAGGGTATGGCTACACCTTC.

The chain has TRBV6-5 and TRBJ2-1, with D possibly being TRBD2 (5 bases). CDR1 is MNHEY, CDR2 SVGAGI, per germline. The CDR3 extends over 14 amino acids. Trimming removed 7 bases from V and 5 bases from J, with 15 bases in between. The CDR3 DNA reads TGTGCCAGCACCCTAGTGGGGAGCCACAATGAGCAGTTCTTC. This gives the protein CASTLVGSHNEQFF.